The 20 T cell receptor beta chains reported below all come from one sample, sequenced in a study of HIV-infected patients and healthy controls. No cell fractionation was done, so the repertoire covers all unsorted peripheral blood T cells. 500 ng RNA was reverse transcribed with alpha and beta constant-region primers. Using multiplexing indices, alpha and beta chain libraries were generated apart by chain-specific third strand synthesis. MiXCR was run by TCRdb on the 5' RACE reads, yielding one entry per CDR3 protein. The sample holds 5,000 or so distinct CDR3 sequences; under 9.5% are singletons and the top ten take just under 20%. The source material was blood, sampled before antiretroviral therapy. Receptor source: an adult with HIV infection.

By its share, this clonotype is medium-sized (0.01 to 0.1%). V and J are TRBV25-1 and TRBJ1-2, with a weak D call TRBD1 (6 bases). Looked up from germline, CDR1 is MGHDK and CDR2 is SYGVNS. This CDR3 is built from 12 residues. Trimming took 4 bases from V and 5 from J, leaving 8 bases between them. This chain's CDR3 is CASSATGYGYTF. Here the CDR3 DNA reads TGTGCCAGCAGTGCCACAGGGTATGGCTACACCTTC.

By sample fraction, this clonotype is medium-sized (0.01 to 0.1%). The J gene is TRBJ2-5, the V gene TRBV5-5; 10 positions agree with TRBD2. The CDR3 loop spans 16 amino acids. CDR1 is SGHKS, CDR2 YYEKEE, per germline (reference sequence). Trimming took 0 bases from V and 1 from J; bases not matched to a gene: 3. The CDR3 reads CASSLGLAGVQETQYF. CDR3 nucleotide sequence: TGTGCCAGCAGCTTGGGGCTAGCGGGGGTCCAAGAGACCCAGTACTTC.

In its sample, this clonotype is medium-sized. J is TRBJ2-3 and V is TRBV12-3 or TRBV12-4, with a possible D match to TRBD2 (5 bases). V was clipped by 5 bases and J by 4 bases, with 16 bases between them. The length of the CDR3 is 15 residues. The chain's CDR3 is CASSADSSLADTQYF. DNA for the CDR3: TGTGCCAGCAGTGCCGATTCTAGCTTGGCAGATACGCAGTATTTT.

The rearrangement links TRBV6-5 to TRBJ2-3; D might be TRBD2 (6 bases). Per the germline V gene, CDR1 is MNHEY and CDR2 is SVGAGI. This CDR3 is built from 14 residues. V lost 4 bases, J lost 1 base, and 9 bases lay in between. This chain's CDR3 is CASSFSGGTDTQYF. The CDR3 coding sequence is TGTGCCAGCAGTTTTAGCGGAGGCACAGATACGCAGTATTTT.

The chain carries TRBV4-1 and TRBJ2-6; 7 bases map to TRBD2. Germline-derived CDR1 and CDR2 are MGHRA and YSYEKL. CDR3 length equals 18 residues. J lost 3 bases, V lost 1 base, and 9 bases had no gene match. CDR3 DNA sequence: TGCGCCAGCAGCCAAGGTCGGGGGGAAAGGAGTGGGGCCAACGTCCTGACTTTC. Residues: CASSQGRGERSGANVLTF.

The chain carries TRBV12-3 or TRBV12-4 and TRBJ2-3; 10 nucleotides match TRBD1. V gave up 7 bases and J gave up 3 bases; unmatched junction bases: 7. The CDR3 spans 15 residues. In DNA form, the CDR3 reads TGTGCCAGCACCCAGGGACAGGGGAAGACAGATACGCAGTATTTT. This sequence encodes CASTQGQGKTDTQYF.

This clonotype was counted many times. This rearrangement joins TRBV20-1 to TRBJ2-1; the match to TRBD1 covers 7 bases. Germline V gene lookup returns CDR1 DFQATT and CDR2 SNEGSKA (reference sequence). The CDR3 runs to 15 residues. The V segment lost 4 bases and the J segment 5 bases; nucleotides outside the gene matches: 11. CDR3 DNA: TGCAGTGCTAATTCACCGGGACAGAGCAACAATGAGCAGTTCTTC. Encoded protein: CSANSPGQSNNEQFF.

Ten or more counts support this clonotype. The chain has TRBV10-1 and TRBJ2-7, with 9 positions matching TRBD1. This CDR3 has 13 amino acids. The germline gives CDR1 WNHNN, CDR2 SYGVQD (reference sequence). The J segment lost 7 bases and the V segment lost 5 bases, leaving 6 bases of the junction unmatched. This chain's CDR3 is CASSPGTGREQYF. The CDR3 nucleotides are TGCGCCAGCAGTCCCGGGACAGGGAGGGAGCAGTACTTC.

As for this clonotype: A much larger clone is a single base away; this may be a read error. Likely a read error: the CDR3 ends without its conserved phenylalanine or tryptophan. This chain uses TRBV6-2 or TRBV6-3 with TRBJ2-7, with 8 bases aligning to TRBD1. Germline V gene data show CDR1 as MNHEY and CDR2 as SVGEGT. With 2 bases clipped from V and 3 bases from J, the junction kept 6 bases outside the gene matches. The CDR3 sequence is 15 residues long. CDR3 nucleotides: TGTGCCAGCAGTTACACCCTTGGACAGGGCTACGAGCAGTACTTA. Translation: CASSYTLGQGYEQYL.

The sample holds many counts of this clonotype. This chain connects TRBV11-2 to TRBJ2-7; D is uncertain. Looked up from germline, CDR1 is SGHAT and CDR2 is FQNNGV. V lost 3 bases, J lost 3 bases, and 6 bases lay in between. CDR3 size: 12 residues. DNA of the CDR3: TGTGCCAGCAGCTTGAAGAGCTACGAGCAGTACTTC. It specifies CASSLKSYEQYF. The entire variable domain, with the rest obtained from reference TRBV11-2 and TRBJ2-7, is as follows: EAGVAQSPRYKIIEKRQSVAFWCNPISGHATLYWYQQILGQGPKLLIQFQNNGVVDDSQLPKDRFSAERLKGVDSTLKIQPAKLEDSAVYLCASSLKSYEQYFGPGTRLTVT.

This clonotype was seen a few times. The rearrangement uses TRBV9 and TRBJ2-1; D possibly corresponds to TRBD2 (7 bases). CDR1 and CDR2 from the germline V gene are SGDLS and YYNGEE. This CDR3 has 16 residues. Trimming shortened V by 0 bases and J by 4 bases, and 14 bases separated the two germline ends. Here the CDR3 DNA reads TGTGCCAGCAGCGTAGGTGGAGGGGGGGTATACAATGAGCAGTTCTTC. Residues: CASSVGGGGVYNEQFF.

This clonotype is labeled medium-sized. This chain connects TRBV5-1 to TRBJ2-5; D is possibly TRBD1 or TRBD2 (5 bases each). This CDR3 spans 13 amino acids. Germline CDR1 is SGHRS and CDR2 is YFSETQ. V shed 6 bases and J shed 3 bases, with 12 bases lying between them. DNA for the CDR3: TGCGCCAGCATTGGGGGAGCTGAAGAGACCCAGTACTTC. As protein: CASIGGAEETQYF.

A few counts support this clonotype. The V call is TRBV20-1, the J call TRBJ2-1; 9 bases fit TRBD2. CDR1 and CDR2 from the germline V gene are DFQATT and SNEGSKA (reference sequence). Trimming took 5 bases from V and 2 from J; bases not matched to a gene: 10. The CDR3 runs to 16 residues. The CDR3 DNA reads TGCAGTGCTTTCTCGCTAGCGGGGACCGCCTACAATGAGCAGTTCTTC. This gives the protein CSAFSLAGTAYNEQFF.

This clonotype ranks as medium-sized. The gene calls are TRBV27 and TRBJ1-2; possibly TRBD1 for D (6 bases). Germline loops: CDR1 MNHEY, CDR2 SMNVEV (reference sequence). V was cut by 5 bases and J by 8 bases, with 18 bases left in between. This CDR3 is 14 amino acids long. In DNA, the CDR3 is TGTGCCAGCAGTCCGTTTGAGGGGGAAGGAGGCTACACCTTC. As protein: CASSPFEGEGGYTF.

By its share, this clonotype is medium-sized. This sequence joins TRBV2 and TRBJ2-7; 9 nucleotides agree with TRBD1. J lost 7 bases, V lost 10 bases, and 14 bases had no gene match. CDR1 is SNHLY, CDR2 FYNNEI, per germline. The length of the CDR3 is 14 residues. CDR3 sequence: CATRDRDPLGEQYV. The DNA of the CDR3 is TGTGCCACCAGGGACAGGGACCCCCTTGGGGAGCAGTACGTC.

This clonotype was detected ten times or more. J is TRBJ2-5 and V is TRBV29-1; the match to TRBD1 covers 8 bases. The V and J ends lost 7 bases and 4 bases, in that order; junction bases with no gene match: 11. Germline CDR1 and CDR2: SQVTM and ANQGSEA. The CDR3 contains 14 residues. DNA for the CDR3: TGCAGCGCCGGATACCAGGGGGCGGGAGAGACCCAGTACTTC. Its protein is CSAGYQGAGETQYF.

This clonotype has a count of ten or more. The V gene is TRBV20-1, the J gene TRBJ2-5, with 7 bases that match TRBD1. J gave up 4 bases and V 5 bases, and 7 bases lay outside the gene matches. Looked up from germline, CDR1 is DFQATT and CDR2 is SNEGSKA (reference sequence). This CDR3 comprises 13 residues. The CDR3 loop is CSARDSYGETQYF. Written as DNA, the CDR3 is TGCAGTGCTCGGGACAGCTATGGAGAGACCCAGTACTTC.

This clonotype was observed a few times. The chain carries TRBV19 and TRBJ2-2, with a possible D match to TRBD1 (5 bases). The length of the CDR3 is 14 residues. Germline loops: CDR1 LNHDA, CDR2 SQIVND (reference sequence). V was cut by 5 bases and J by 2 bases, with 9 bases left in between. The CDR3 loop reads CASSLGQNTGELFF. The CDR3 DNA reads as TGTGCCAGTAGTCTCGGACAAAACACCGGGGAGCTGTTTTTT. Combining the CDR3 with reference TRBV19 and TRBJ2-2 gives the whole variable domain DGGITQSPKYLFRKEGQNVTLSCEQNLNHDAMYWYRQDPGQGLRLIYYSQIVNDFQKGDIAEGYSVSREKKESFPLTVTSAQKNPTAFYLCASSLGQNTGELFFGEGSRLTVL.

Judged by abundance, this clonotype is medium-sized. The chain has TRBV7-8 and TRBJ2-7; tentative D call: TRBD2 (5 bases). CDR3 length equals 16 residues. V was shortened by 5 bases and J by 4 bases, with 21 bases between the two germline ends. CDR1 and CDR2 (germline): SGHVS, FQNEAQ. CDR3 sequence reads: CASSLQDGPLVYEQYF. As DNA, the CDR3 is TGTGCCAGCAGCCTGCAGGATGGGCCACTAGTTTACGAGCAGTACTTC.

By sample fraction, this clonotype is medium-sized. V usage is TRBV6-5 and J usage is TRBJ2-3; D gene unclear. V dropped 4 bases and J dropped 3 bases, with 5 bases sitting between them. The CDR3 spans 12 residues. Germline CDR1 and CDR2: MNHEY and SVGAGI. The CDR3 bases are TGTGCCAGCAGTTCCGCGACAGATACGCAGTATTTT. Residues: CASSSATDTQYF.